This TCR beta chain came from a study of shared clonotypes between healthy human individuals. Data came from immunoSEQ multiplex PCR; TCRdb stores just in-frame clones and leaves some out. The sample consists of 2,500,000 or so clones, around 90% of them appearing once. Between the trimmed V and J ends, which lost 7 bases and 4 bases, there was a span of 11 bases. Germline CDR1 and CDR2: SNHLY and FYNNEI. The CDR3 spans 13 residues. About this clone itself: Its matching antigen is unknown.

General study results and limits: Sorted-subset sequencing was shown by rarefaction to be incomplete despite large depth. Exclusively blood specimens were collected; tissue repertoires likely differ.

This rearrangement joins TRBV2 to TRBJ2-1; weak D call: TRBD1 (5 bases). Sequencing used naive CD4+ T cells sorted from blood. Noted subset: CD45RA+ positively selected. This clonotype was obtained from a man younger than 35 in good health. For the CDR3, the DNA is TGTGCCAGCATCCAGGGCGAGTACAATGAGCAGTTCTTC. Residues: CASIQGEYNEQFF.